Below, 5 T cell receptor beta chains from the same sample are listed, as sequenced in a study of shared clonotypes between healthy human individuals. Using immunoSEQ multiplex PCR, the repertoire was profiled, and TCRdb retains in-frame clones only, with some absent. The sample shows 640,000 or so clones, about 78% of them seen only once. Sequenced material: memory CD4+ T cells sorted from blood. The subset was: CD45RA-negative fraction. The receptors derive from a woman under 40 in good health.

J is TRBJ1-5 and V is TRBV7-2; D not certain. The CDR3 runs to 14 residues. V gave up 5 bases and J gave up 2 bases, with 10 bases separating them. Germline-derived CDR1 and CDR2 are SGHTA and FQGNSA. CDR3 in DNA: TGTGCCAGCAGCACCGCCGGCGGCAATCAGCCCCAGCATTTT. Translated, it gives CASSTAGGNQPQHF.

The chain carries TRBV4-2 and TRBJ1-2; TRBD1 matches at 7 bases. This CDR3 region has 15 residues. Germline assignment: CDR1 LGHNA and CDR2 YNFKEQ. Trimming took 0 bases from V and 1 from J; bases not matched to a gene: 2. The CDR3 here is CASSQEGQFNYGYTF. For the CDR3, the DNA is TGTGCCAGCAGCCAAGAGGGACAGTTTAACTATGGCTACACCTTC.

This clone was observed a few times. The V and J genes are TRBV11-2 and TRBJ2-7; no definite D call. Trimming removed 0 bases at V and 6 bases at J, with 18 bases between. This CDR3 is 16 amino acids long. Germline V gene sequence: CDR1 SGHAT, CDR2 FQNNGV. The CDR3 region is CASSLDLWTDVSEQYF. CDR3 DNA: TGTGCCAGCAGCTTAGATCTCTGGACGGACGTATCCGAGCAGTACTTC.

The chain joins TRBV19 to TRBJ2-1; TRBD1 agrees at 7 bases. V lost 5 bases and J lost 4; bases outside the gene matches: 11. The CDR3 spans 16 residues. From germline, CDR1 is LNHDA and CDR2 SQIVND (reference sequence). The chain's CDR3 is CASSRTRDSQYNEQFF. In DNA, the CDR3 is TGTGCCAGTAGTCGAACCCGGGACAGTCAATACAATGAGCAGTTCTTC.

This clone has at least ten counts. The rearrangement uses TRBV19 and TRBJ1-1; D is undetermined. Trimming stripped 4 bases from V and 5 bases from J, with 8 bases between. CDR3 length: 12 amino acids. Germline V gene data show CDR1 as LNHDA and CDR2 as SQIVND (reference sequence). The CDR3 region is CASSNKGTEAFF. CDR3 in DNA: TGTGCCAGTAGTAATAAGGGAACTGAAGCTTTCTTT. Supplemented by reference TRBV19 and TRBJ1-1, the full variable domain reads DGGITQSPKYLFRKEGQNVTLSCEQNLNHDAMYWYRQDPGQGLRLIYYSQIVNDFQKGDIAEGYSVSREKKESFPLTVTSAQKNPTAFYLCASSNKGTEAFFGQGTRLTVV.